This record covers a single T cell receptor (beta chain). The source of the sample is a study of T cell changes during pregnancy in multiple sclerosis. Germline CDR1 reads SGHVS; CDR2 reads FQNEAQ. The CDR3 is 21 residues long. Trimming took 1 base from V and 6 from J, leaving 31 bases between them. Sequenced by immunoSEQ multiplex PCR; TCRdb stores in-frame clones only, minus some. The profile shows 45,000 to 75,000 clones, about 91% of them singletons. This chain joins TRBV7-8 and TRBJ2-1, with D perhaps TRBD2 (6 bases). The sequencing used peripheral blood, collected in the first trimester of pregnancy. The receptor was isolated from a female donor with multiple sclerosis, enrolled in a pregnancy study. In DNA form, the CDR3 reads TGTGCCAGCAGCTTAGTAGGGCCAGGGAGGTTCGCGCGTGGGAGCGCCAATGAGCAGTTCTTC. Translating it yields CASSLVGPGRFARGSANEQFF.